The 18 T cell receptor beta chains below come from one sample, sequenced in a study of T-cell reconstitution after alpha-beta-depleted transplantation in children. A library of TCRbeta sequences, prepared with unique molecular identifiers, was generated. One entry per CDR3 protein results from TCRdb running MiXCR on the PCR reads. The table lists 350,000 to 500,000 distinct CDR3 sequences, 43% of them singletons. The sample here was PBMCs, taken before TCRalphabeta/CD19-depleted stem cell transplant. The receptors stem from a girl between 2 and 10 years old with aplastic anemia, due to receive a stem cell transplant.

This clonotype occurred a few times. This chain connects TRBV12-3 or TRBV12-4 to TRBJ1-5; TRBD1 matches at 10 bases. CDR3 length: 14 residues. V shed 8 bases, J shed 1 base, and the junction held 2 bases outside the gene matches. The CDR3 region is CASGDRGSNQPQHF. CDR3 nucleotide sequence: TGTGCCAGCGGGGACAGGGGAAGCAATCAGCCCCAGCATTTT.

This clonotype turned up a few times. The junction does not match germline at one end; this may be a read error. The gene calls are TRBV7-7 and TRBJ2-7; 16 bases align to TRBD2. This CDR3 is 19 amino acids long. The germline V gene encodes CDR1 SSHAT and CDR2 FNYEAQ (reference sequence). Here the CDR3 DNA reads TGTGCTAGCAGCGCTTACCCCGGGACTAGCGGGAGGGATTCCTACGAGCAGTACTTC. Translating gives CASSAYPGTSGRDSYEQYF. The whole variable domain, remainder taken from reference TRBV7-7 and TRBJ2-7, is GAGVSQSPRYKVTKRGQDVTLRCDPISSHATLYWYQQALGQGPEFLTYFNYEAQPDKSGLPSDRFSAERPEGSISTLTIQRTEQRDSAMYRCASSAYPGTSGRDSYEQYFGPGTRLTVT.

The chain couples TRBV20-1 to TRBJ2-7; tentatively, D is TRBD1 (5 bases). The ends were cut back, 6 bases at V and 0 bases at J, with 12 bases in the middle. The length of the CDR3 is 13 residues. Looked up from germline, CDR1 is DFQATT and CDR2 is SNEGSKA (reference sequence). This chain's CDR3 is CSAPPGPSYEQYF. In nucleotides, the CDR3 is TGCAGTGCCCCCCCAGGGCCCTCCTACGAGCAGTACTTC.

This clonotype occurred a few times. The chain has TRBV19 and TRBJ2-4; TRBD1 matches 11 bases. Germline values: CDR1 LNHDA, CDR2 SQIVND (reference sequence). J lost 3 bases, V lost 5 bases, and 6 bases had no gene match. There are 16 residues in the CDR3. The CDR3 sequence is CASSAPGQGVKNIQYF. CDR3 DNA sequence: TGTGCCAGTAGTGCCCCGGGACAGGGGGTCAAAAACATTCAGTACTTC.

CDR3 protein: CASSLDGDRGETQYF. CDR3 bases: TGTGCCAGCAGTTTAGACGGAGACAGGGGGGAGACCCAGTACTTC. The V and J genes are TRBV28 and TRBJ2-5; 9 bases align to TRBD1. The CDR3 is 15 residues long. The V and J ends lost 2 bases and 5 bases, in that order; junction bases with no gene match: 6. Germline V gene lookup returns CDR1 MDHEN and CDR2 SYDVKM.

The chain employs TRBV10-3 and TRBJ1-6, with D perhaps matching TRBD1 (6 bases). This CDR3 is 15 amino acids long. From germline, CDR1 is ENHRY and CDR2 SYGVKD. The ends were cut back, 4 bases at V and 7 bases at J, with 14 bases in the middle. CDR3 DNA sequence: TGTGCCATCAGTGCGCAGGGGCGAGAGAATTCACCCCTCCACTTT. As protein: CAISAQGRENSPLHF.

By its share, this clonotype is medium-sized. The rearrangement joins TRBV20-1 to TRBJ2-6; tentatively, D is TRBD1 (5 bases). Looked up from germline, CDR1 is DFQATT and CDR2 is SNEGSKA (reference sequence). Trimming took 3 bases from V and 1 from J, leaving 10 bases between them. CDR3 length: 15 amino acids. This chain's CDR3 is CSARAGSSGANVLTF. The DNA for the CDR3 is TGCAGTGCTAGGGCAGGGTCTTCTGGGGCCAACGTCCTGACTTTC.

The CDR3 spells CSAASGNTIYF. The CDR3 DNA reads as TGCAGTGCCGCAAGTGGAAACACCATATATTTT. The J gene is TRBJ1-3, the V gene TRBV20-1, with no clear D. The CDR3 covers 11 residues. Germline lookup yields CDR1 DFQATT and CDR2 SNEGSKA (reference sequence). V lost 6 bases and J lost 3, with 6 bases in between.

The rearrangement joins TRBV5-1 to TRBJ2-7, with 10 bases identical to TRBD1. The CDR3 consists of 15 residues. Germline V gene sequence: CDR1 SGHRS, CDR2 YFSETQ. The J segment lost 2 bases and the V segment lost 4 bases, leaving 6 bases of the junction unmatched. Here the CDR3 DNA reads TGCGCCAGCAGCAACCGGGACAGGGGCGCCTACGAGCAGTACTTC. This sequence encodes CASSNRDRGAYEQYF.

The V call is TRBV6-5, the J call TRBJ2-3, with 11 positions matching TRBD2. Per the germline V gene, CDR1 is MNHEY and CDR2 is SVGAGI. The ends lost 0 bases at V and 3 bases at J; junction bases unmatched: 5. This CDR3 is built from 17 residues. CDR3 DNA sequence: TGTGCCAGCAGTTACTCGTCTACTAGCGGGAGTACAGATACGCAGTATTTT. Translated, it gives CASSYSSTSGSTDTQYF.

The chain carries TRBV12-3 or TRBV12-4 and TRBJ2-2, with TRBD1 as a possible D gene (5 bases). The V gene lost 4 bases and the J gene lost 4 bases, with 13 bases spanning the gap. The CDR3 runs to 15 residues. In DNA, the CDR3 is TGTGCCAGCAGTTCCGCAGGGCGTCGCACCGGGGAGCTGTTTTTT. It codes for CASSSAGRRTGELFF.

This clonotype was seen only a few times. The rearrangement links TRBV27 to TRBJ2-7; D call uncertain. Germline CDR1 is MNHEY and CDR2 is SMNVEV (reference sequence). The germline V and J ends were trimmed by 4 bases and 7 bases, with 11 bases remaining between them. The CDR3 sequence is 12 residues long. For the CDR3, the DNA is TGTGCCAGCAGTTCAGCCATGAGGGAGCAGTACTTC. Translated, it gives CASSSAMREQYF.

The chain combines TRBV14 with TRBJ2-2; 10 bases map to TRBD1. CDR3 length: 17 residues. Germline V lookup: CDR1 SGHDN, CDR2 FVKESK. Trimming at V came to 2 bases and at J to 1 base, leaving 4 bases not matched to a gene. In nucleotides, the CDR3 is TGTGCCAGCAGCCAAAAGACAGGGGGCGGGAACACCGGGGAGCTGTTTTTT. Amino acid sequence: CASSQKTGGGNTGELFF.

The V gene is TRBV5-1, the J gene TRBJ2-5, with 16 positions matching TRBD2. V lost 1 base, J lost 5 bases, and 5 bases stayed unmatched. Germline CDR1 and CDR2: SGHRS and YFSETQ. The CDR3 length is 17 residues. CDR3 DNA: TGCGCCAGCAGCTTGACTCCGGGACTAGCGGGAGGGGAGACCCAGTACTTC. Its translation is CASSLTPGLAGGETQYF.

The chain employs TRBV20-1 and TRBJ2-7; no clear D gene. Trimming shortened V by 4 bases and J by 0 bases, and 7 bases separated the two germline ends. The CDR3 has 12 residues. Per the germline V gene, CDR1 is DFQATT and CDR2 is SNEGSKA (reference sequence). The CDR3 region is CSAMLSSYEQYF. The DNA for the CDR3 is TGCAGTGCTATGTTAAGCTCCTACGAGCAGTACTTC.

For this clonotype: Being one base from a much bigger clone, this may be a read error. The CDR3 end shows no conserved phenylalanine or tryptophan, and so a read error is likely. The V and J genes are TRBV4-2 and TRBJ2-1, with TRBD2 identical over 7 bases. This CDR3 region has 15 residues. CDR1 is LGHNA and CDR2 is YNFKEQ in the germline V gene. V gave up 0 bases and J gave up 10 bases; unmatched junction bases: 9. The CDR3 here is CASSQDIQRDREQFL. DNA for the CDR3: TGTGCCAGCAGCCAAGATATCCAGCGGGATAGGGAGCAGTTCCTC.

This clonotype has at least ten counts. This rearrangement joins TRBV7-9 to TRBJ1-2; a weak D match, TRBD1 (5 bases). Germline assignment: CDR1 SEHNR and CDR2 FQNEAQ (reference sequence). V lost 4 bases and J 4 bases, leaving 19 bases between the germline ends. CDR3 length: 16 amino acids. CDR3: CASSSSNRWQIYGYTF. CDR3 DNA sequence: TGTGCCAGCAGCTCCTCCAACAGGTGGCAGATCTATGGCTACACCTTC.

In its sample, this clonotype was seen a few times. The rearrangement uses TRBV11-2 and TRBJ2-5; unclear D gene. V was shortened by 7 bases and J by 1 base, with 10 bases between the two germline ends. CDR1 is SGHAT and CDR2 is FQNNGV in the germline V gene. The CDR3 has 13 amino acids. CDR3 residues: CASTVDFQETQYF. The DNA of the CDR3 is TGTGCCAGCACCGTAGACTTCCAAGAGACCCAGTACTTC.